This TCR beta chain was sequenced in a study of human thymus T cells. Regarding the study as a whole: Biased V and J segment usage appeared in thymus and peripheral blood.

Sequenced by immunoSEQ multiplex PCR; TCRdb stores in-frame clones only, minus some. Among about 60,000 clones listed, approximately 93% were seen once. This CDR3 comprises 12 residues. The junction had 3 bases not matched to a gene; V was cut back by 10 bases and J by 9 bases. Germline V gene sequence: CDR1 MDHEN, CDR2 SYDVKM. As for this clone: Its target is not known.

Those donating were healthy Finnish infants in corrective surgery for congenital heart defects. During surgery, about 0.5-1 mL peripheral blood was drawn from four of eight donors. All available leukocytes, rather than a set cell count, yielded the blood DNA. J is TRBJ1-6 and V is TRBV28, with 10 bases identical to TRBD1. The sample comprised blood. The clonotype was recovered from a boy under three years old with a congenital heart defect but otherwise immunologically healthy. The CDR3 spells CATGTGASPLHF. In DNA, the CDR3 is TGTGCCACCGGGACAGGGGCTTCACCCCTCCACTTT. Full variable domain (missing parts from reference TRBV28 and TRBJ1-6): DVKVTQSSRYLVKRTGEKVFLECVQDMDHENMFWYRQDPGLGLRLIYFSYDVKMKEKGDIPEGYSVSREKKERFSLILESASTNQTSMYLCATGTGASPLHFGNGTRLTVT.